These 11 T cell receptor beta chains originate from one sample sequenced in a study of identical twins' blood T cells. TCRdb reprocessed the 5' RACE reads via MiXCR and lists one record per CDR3 protein. This table has roughly 340,000 distinct CDR3 sequences, roughly 28% appearing once. Sequencing was performed on PBMCs. The receptor set was obtained from a woman aged 18 to 50 in good health.

This clonotype was seen a handful of times. The J gene is TRBJ2-1, the V gene TRBV4-3, with 15 nucleotides matching TRBD2. The ends lost 5 bases at V and 0 bases at J; junction bases unmatched: 8. The CDR3 covers 19 residues. Germline V gene lookup returns CDR1 LGHNA and CDR2 YSLEER. In nucleotides, the CDR3 is TGCGCCAGCAGCTCCCGGACTAGCGGGAGGGAGAGCTCCTACAATGAGCAGTTCTTC. Amino acids: CASSSRTSGRESSYNEQFF.

The V and J genes are TRBV4-3 and TRBJ2-1; 7 nucleotides match TRBD1. This CDR3 spans 15 amino acids. CDR1 and CDR2 from the germline V gene are LGHNA and YSLEER. Unmatched junction bases numbered 2, after V lost 0 bases and J lost 3 bases. The CDR3 protein is CASSQDRDSYNEQFF. The CDR3 coding sequence is TGCGCCAGCAGCCAAGATCGGGACAGCTACAATGAGCAGTTCTTC.

The chain uses TRBV5-1 and TRBJ2-1, with a possible D match to TRBD2 (6 bases). V gave up 2 bases and J gave up 5 bases, with 14 bases separating them. This CDR3 has 15 residues. Germline-derived CDR1 and CDR2 are SGHRS and YFSETQ. Written as DNA, the CDR3 is TGCGCCAGCAGCTTTGTGGGGGGTTTGGACAATGAGCAGTTCTTC. The encoded protein is CASSFVGGLDNEQFF.

At least ten counts were recorded for this clonotype. The V gene is TRBV24-1, the J gene TRBJ2-1, with 7 bases aligning to TRBD2. CDR3 length: 15 residues. The trim removed 7 bases at V and 2 bases at J, leaving 7 bases unmatched. The V gene's germline CDR1 is KGHDR and CDR2 SFDVKD. The CDR3 is CATSRGSGTYNEQFF. The CDR3 nucleotides are TGTGCCACCAGCCGGGGGAGCGGGACCTACAATGAGCAGTTCTTC.

Only a few counts were recorded for this clonotype. The chain carries TRBV19 and TRBJ2-3; no clear D gene. The CDR3 runs to 14 residues. V lost 9 bases and J lost 1, with 14 bases in between. The V gene's germline CDR1 is LNHDA and CDR2 SQIVND (reference sequence). As DNA, the CDR3 is TGTGCCAGCCGATTGGCCGGCCGCACAGATACGCAGTATTTT. Its protein is CASRLAGRTDTQYF.

The chain uses TRBV20-1 and TRBJ1-5; 8 bases match TRBD1. The CDR3 runs to 13 residues. Germline V gene lookup returns CDR1 DFQATT and CDR2 SNEGSKA (reference sequence). Trimming at V came to 5 bases and at J to 4 bases, leaving 4 bases not matched to a gene. This CDR3 reads CSACRQGNQPQHF. For the CDR3, the DNA is TGCAGTGCTTGCCGACAGGGGAATCAGCCCCAGCATTTT.

The table lists this clonotype with many counts. The chain combines TRBV6-1 with TRBJ1-6; no definite D call. Germline V gene data show CDR1 as MNHNS and CDR2 as SASEGT. The V end lost 8 bases, the J end lost 14 bases, and 13 bases lay between the germline ends. The CDR3 covers 11 residues. The CDR3 sequence: CASLSGLSLHF. The CDR3 region has the DNA TGTGCCAGCCTAAGTGGGTTATCCCTCCACTTT.

V usage is TRBV7-9 and J usage is TRBJ2-3; tentative D call: TRBD2 (6 bases). Germline lookup yields CDR1 SEHNR and CDR2 FQNEAQ (reference sequence). The ends were cut back, 6 bases at V and 1 base at J, with 8 bases in the middle. The CDR3 has 13 residues. The CDR3 loop reads CASRVAGTDTQYF. DNA of the CDR3: TGTGCCAGCAGGGTAGCGGGCACAGATACGCAGTATTTT.

V usage is TRBV29-1 and J usage is TRBJ1-2, with a weak D call TRBD1 (6 bases). Germline V gene sequence: CDR1 SQVTM, CDR2 ANQGSEA. CDR3 length equals 17 residues. V was trimmed by 3 bases and J by 3 bases, leaving 23 bases between them. CDR3 DNA sequence: TGCAGCGTTGACATACTTTCGGAACAGGGTACGGACTATGGCTACACCTTC. Amino acids: CSVDILSEQGTDYGYTF.

This sequence joins TRBV5-6 and TRBJ1-1, with TRBD1 as a possible D gene (6 bases). V was cut by 5 bases and J by 6 bases, with 14 bases left in between. Germline V gene lookup returns CDR1 SGHDT and CDR2 YYEEEE. This CDR3 spans 13 amino acids. In DNA, the CDR3 is TGTGCCAGCAGGTTAGGGGGGGTATCTGAAGCTTTCTTT. The encoded protein is CASRLGGVSEAFF.

The chain is built from TRBV7-9 and TRBJ1-2; D is unresolved. V gave up 2 bases and J gave up 5 bases, with 9 bases separating them. The germline V gene has CDR1 SEHNR and CDR2 FQNEAQ (reference sequence). The CDR3 length is 13 residues. CDR3 amino acids: CASSLIDPYGYTF. The CDR3 nucleotides are TGTGCCAGCAGCTTAATTGATCCATATGGCTACACCTTC.